This record concerns one T cell receptor beta chain sequence. Its antigen is unknown. This sample stems from a study of cytomegalovirus exposure and HLA in healthy donors. Study findings and constraints: The authors judged a highly shared variant cluster likely a sequencing artifact. The classifier reportedly diagnosed cytomegalovirus status with high specificity and sensitivity. Using a false discovery rate of 0.05, a later analysis showed that around 16,000 TCR beta sequences were associated with HLA alleles.

Germline assignment: CDR1 LGHNA and CDR2 YSLEER. V was shortened by 1 base and J by 0 bases, with 15 bases between the two germline ends. The CDR3 spans 17 residues. The PCR used 60 Vbeta and 13 Jbeta primers. Original analysis: In a later analysis, the count reached approximately 80 million unique TCR beta chains, with about 12 million shared. Here immunoSEQ multiplex PCR was the method, and the copy in TCRdb shows in-frame clones only, minus some. The V and J calls and clone size come from that table; D and trimming were worked out from the DNA. The table includes roughly 150,000 clones, roughly 87% detected once.

This receptor was identified in a young man in good health and CMV-seropositive. Sample: PBMCs. The chain links TRBV4-3 to TRBJ1-1; TRBD1 is a possible D gene (6 bases). CDR3 sequence reads: CASSQAISRDMNTEAFF. The CDR3 region has the DNA TGCGCCAGCAGCCAAGCGATTAGCCGGGACATGAACACTGAAGCTTTCTTT.